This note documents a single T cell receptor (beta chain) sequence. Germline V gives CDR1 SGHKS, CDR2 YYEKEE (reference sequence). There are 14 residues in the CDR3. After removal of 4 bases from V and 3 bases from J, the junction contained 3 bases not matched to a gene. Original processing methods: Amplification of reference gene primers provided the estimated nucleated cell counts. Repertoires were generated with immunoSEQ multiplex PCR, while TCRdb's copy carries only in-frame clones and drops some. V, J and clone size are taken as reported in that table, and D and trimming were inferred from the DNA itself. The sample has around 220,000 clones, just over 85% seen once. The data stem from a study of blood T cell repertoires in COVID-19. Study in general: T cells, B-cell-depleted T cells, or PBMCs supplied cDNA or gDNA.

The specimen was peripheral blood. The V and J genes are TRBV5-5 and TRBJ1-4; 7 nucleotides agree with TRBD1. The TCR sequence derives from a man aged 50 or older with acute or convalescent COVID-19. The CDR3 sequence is CASSQTGSNEKLFF. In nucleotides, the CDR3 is TGTGCCAGCAGCCAGACAGGGTCTAATGAAAAACTGTTTTTT.